The 17 T cell receptor beta chains below come from one sample, sequenced in a study of T cell responses to AZD1222 COVID-19 vaccine. The repertoire was sequenced with immunoSEQ multiplex PCR; TCRdb's copy has only in-frame clones and lacks some. This table has about 100,000 clones, around nine tenths appearing once. This specimen consisted of peripheral blood, obtained on day 0 of AZD1222 vaccination. These receptors came from an adult in good health.

This clone appeared a single time. The chain carries TRBV27 and TRBJ2-7, with a tentative D call TRBD2 (6 bases). The CDR3 length is 14 residues. The germline V gene encodes CDR1 MNHEY and CDR2 SMNVEV (reference sequence). Between the trimmed V and J ends, which lost 4 bases and 2 bases, there was a span of 12 bases. The CDR3 nucleotides read TGTGCCAGCAGTTATGGGCCGGGAGCCTACGAGCAGTACTTC. Translation: CASSYGPGAYEQYF.

V and J are TRBV29-1 and TRBJ2-2; no clear D gene. CDR1 and CDR2 from the germline V gene are SQVTM and ANQGSEA. This CDR3 has 18 amino acids. V dropped 7 bases and J dropped 0 bases, with 24 bases sitting between them. CDR3 bases: TGCAGCGCCTCTGTTCGGAGAAGACCCGTGCCGAACACCGGGGAGCTGTTTTTT. This translates into CSASVRRRPVPNTGELFF.

The chain uses TRBV12-3 or TRBV12-4 and TRBJ1-3; D remains ambiguous. The CDR3 runs to 13 residues. V was shortened by 1 base and J by 2 bases, with 3 bases between the two germline ends. CDR3 nucleotide sequence: TGTGCCAGCAGTTTAGGGGCTGGAAACACCATATATTTT. Its translation is CASSLGAGNTIYF.

The chain couples TRBV28 to TRBJ1-5; D gene unclear. Trimming left V 5 bases short and J 2 bases short, with 10 bases between. Germline V CDR1 and CDR2: MDHEN, SYDVKM. The CDR3 is made up of 14 amino acids. The CDR3, as DNA: TGTGCCAGCAGTATCCAGGTTGGCAATCAGCCCCAGCATTTT. Translating gives CASSIQVGNQPQHF.

The rearrangement links TRBV2 to TRBJ2-2; the D gene is possibly TRBD2 (5 bases). The CDR3 length is 14 residues. The V end lost 4 bases, the J end lost 4 bases, and 10 bases lay between the germline ends. CDR1 is SNHLY and CDR2 is FYNNEI in the germline V gene. The CDR3 coding sequence is TGTGCCAGCAGTGTCCCGGCGGGCACCGGGGAGCTGTTTTTT. It encodes CASSVPAGTGELFF.

This clone was found once. The chain uses TRBV28 and TRBJ1-2, with D unresolved. The V gene's germline CDR1 is MDHEN and CDR2 SYDVKM. The CDR3 extends over 14 amino acids. Between the trimmed V and J ends, which lost 5 bases and 8 bases, there was a span of 18 bases. The CDR3 DNA reads as TGTGCCAGCAGTCCCGAAGATCCTTGGACGGGCTACACCTTC. It yields the protein CASSPEDPWTGYTF.

The chain combines TRBV18 with TRBJ1-3, with a tentative D call TRBD1 (5 bases). The CDR3 consists of 16 residues. Germline values: CDR1 KGHSH, CDR2 LQKENI. V was clipped by 2 bases and J by 0 bases, with 11 bases between them. CDR3 amino acids: CASSPYRDDSGNTIYF. CDR3 nucleotide sequence: TGTGCCAGCTCACCATACCGGGACGACTCTGGAAACACCATATATTTT.

This sequence joins TRBV28 and TRBJ2-1; 13 nucleotides match TRBD2. The CDR3 is 17 residues long. Germline V CDR1 and CDR2: MDHEN, SYDVKM. The J segment lost 6 bases and the V segment lost 3 bases, leaving 8 bases of the junction unmatched. The CDR3 bases are TGTGCCAGCAGTTTTCCCTTACTAGCGGGAGGGAGCAATGAGCAGTTCTTC. Amino acid sequence: CASSFPLLAGGSNEQFF.

This clone was seen a handful of times. DNA of the CDR3: TGTGCCAGTAGTAAGTGGGGACTAGCGTCAAGCTCCTACAATGAGCAGTTCTTC. Protein sequence: CASSKWGLASSSYNEQFF. This chain connects TRBV19 to TRBJ2-1; 10 bases agree with TRBD2. The CDR3 loop spans 18 amino acids. V shed 4 bases and J 0 bases; nucleotides not matched to a gene: 9. The germline gives CDR1 LNHDA, CDR2 SQIVND (reference sequence).

The CDR3 here is CASSPGTMSGELFF. The CDR3 coding sequence is TGTGCCAGCTCACCAGGGACAATGTCCGGGGAGCTGTTTTTT. The chain has TRBV18 and TRBJ2-2; tentative D call: TRBD1 (6 bases). Deletions cut 2 bases from V and 6 bases from J, with 10 bases between. Germline assignment: CDR1 KGHSH and CDR2 LQKENI. The CDR3 is 14 residues long.

The chain couples TRBV11-2 to TRBJ1-2, with D perhaps TRBD1 (6 bases). Trimming cost V 5 bases and J 2 bases, with 12 bases left between them. Germline CDR1 reads SGHAT; CDR2 reads FQNNGV. This CDR3 comprises 14 residues. CDR3 bases: TGTGCCAGCAGCGCCCTACAGGGAAACTATGGCTACACCTTC. It encodes CASSALQGNYGYTF.

V gene TRBV6-6 combines with J gene TRBJ2-7; 7 nucleotides line up with TRBD1. The CDR3 is 16 residues long. Germline values: CDR1 MNHNY, CDR2 SVGAGI (reference sequence). V lost 2 bases to trimming and J lost 3 bases; unmatched junction nucleotides: 10. CDR3 sequence (DNA): TGTGCCAGCAGTTACCCGATCCACAGGGGTGACTACGAGCAGTACTTC. Translated: CASSYPIHRGDYEQYF.

This chain uses TRBV7-9 with TRBJ1-1; 7 positions agree with TRBD1. Germline CDR1 SEHNR, CDR2 FQNEAQ (reference sequence). This CDR3 is built from 15 residues. The trim removed 1 base at V and 0 bases at J, leaving 2 bases unmatched. CDR3 coding DNA: TGTGCCAGCAGCTTAGGGACAGGAATGAACACTGAAGCTTTCTTT. Protein product: CASSLGTGMNTEAFF. The full variable domain, rest sourced from reference TRBV7-9 and TRBJ1-1, is DTGVSQNPRHKITKRGQNVTFRCDPISEHNRLYWYRQTLGQGPEFLTYFQNEAQLEKSRLLSDRFSAERPKGSFSTLEIQRTEQGDSAMYLCASSLGTGMNTEAFFGQGTRLTVV.

The gene calls are TRBV6-1 and TRBJ2-7, with 10 bases fitting TRBD2. V was clipped by 1 base and J by 6 bases; unmatched bases: 6. The CDR3 has 15 residues. The germline gives CDR1 MNHNS, CDR2 SASEGT. In DNA form, the CDR3 reads TGTGCCAGCAGTGAAGTCGCTAGCGGGAGCGGCGAGCAGTACTTC. Translating gives CASSEVASGSGEQYF.

This sequence joins TRBV6-4 and TRBJ2-1, with TRBD1 matching 9 bases. V lost 0 bases and J lost 5; bases outside the gene matches: 2. This CDR3 has 15 amino acids. Per germline, CDR1 MRHNA and CDR2 SNTAGT. The CDR3 sequence: CASSDSRQGDNEQFF. CDR3 sequence (DNA): TGTGCCAGCAGTGACTCGAGACAGGGGGACAATGAGCAGTTCTTC.

CDR3 nucleotides: TGTGCCAGCAGTTTAGGAGTCACAGATACGCAGTATTTT. This codes for CASSLGVTDTQYF. The chain recombines TRBV27 with TRBJ2-3, with D unclear. Germline CDR1 reads MNHEY; CDR2 reads SMNVEV (reference sequence). There are 13 residues in the CDR3. V was shortened by 2 bases and J by 2 bases, with 5 bases between the two germline ends.

This chain's CDR3 is CSVDREWDNYGYTF. As DNA, the CDR3 is TGCAGCGTCGACAGGGAGTGGGATAACTATGGCTACACCTTC. The chain couples TRBV29-1 to TRBJ1-2; TRBD1 aligns across 7 bases. This CDR3 contains 14 residues. The germline CDR1 and CDR2 sequences are SQVTM and ANQGSEA. V lost 6 bases and J lost 1; bases outside the gene matches: 8.